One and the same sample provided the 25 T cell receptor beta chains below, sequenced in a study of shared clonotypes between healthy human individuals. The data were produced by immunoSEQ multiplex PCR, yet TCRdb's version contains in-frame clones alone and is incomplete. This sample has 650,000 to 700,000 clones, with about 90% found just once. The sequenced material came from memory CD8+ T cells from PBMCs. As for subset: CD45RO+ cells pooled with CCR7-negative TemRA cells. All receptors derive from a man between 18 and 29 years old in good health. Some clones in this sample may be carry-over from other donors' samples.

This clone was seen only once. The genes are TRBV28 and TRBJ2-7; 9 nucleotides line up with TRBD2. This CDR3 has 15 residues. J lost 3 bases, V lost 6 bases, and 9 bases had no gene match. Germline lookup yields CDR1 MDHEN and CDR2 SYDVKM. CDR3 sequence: CASRPLAGTHYEQYF. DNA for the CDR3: TGTGCCAGCAGACCTCTAGCGGGAACCCACTACGAGCAGTACTTC.

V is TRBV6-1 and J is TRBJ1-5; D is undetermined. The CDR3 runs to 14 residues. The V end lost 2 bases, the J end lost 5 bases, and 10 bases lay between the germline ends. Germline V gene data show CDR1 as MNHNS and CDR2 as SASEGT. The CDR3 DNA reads TGTGCCAGCAGTGAAAGGGAGCCTTATCAGCCCCAGCATTTT. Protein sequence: CASSEREPYQPQHF.

In DNA form, the CDR3 reads TGTGCCAGCAGCTTAGGGGGCTCAGGCTACGAGCAGTACTTC. This translates into CASSLGGSGYEQYF. The chain carries TRBV11-2 and TRBJ2-7, with D possibly matching TRBD1 (5 bases). Germline loops: CDR1 SGHAT, CDR2 FQNNGV. Trimming removed 1 base from V and 3 bases from J, with 10 bases in between. CDR3 size: 14 residues.

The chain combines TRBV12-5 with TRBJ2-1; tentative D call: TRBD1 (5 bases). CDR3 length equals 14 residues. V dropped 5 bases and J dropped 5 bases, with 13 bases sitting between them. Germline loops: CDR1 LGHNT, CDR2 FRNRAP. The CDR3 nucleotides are TGTGCTAGTGGTGCAGGGAACGGCCACAATGAGCAGTTCTTC. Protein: CASGAGNGHNEQFF.

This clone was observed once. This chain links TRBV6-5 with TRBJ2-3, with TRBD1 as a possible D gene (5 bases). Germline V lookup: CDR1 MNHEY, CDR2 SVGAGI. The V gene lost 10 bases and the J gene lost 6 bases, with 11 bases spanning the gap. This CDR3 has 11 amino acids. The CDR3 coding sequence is TGTGCCACACTCTCAGGGGATACGCAGTATTTT. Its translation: CATLSGDTQYF.

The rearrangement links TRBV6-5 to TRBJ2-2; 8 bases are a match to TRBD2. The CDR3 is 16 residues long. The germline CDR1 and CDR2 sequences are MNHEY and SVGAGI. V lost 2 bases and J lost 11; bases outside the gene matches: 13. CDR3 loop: CASSYQGLGGLSELFF. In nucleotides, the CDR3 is TGTGCCAGCAGTTACCAGGGACTAGGGGGATTGAGTGAGCTGTTTTTT.

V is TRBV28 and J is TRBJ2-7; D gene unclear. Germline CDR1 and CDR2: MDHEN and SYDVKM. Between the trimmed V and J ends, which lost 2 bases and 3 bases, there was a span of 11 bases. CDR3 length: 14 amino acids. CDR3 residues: CASSLPAGRYEQYF. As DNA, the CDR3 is TGTGCCAGCAGTTTACCCGCCGGACGCTACGAGCAGTACTTC.

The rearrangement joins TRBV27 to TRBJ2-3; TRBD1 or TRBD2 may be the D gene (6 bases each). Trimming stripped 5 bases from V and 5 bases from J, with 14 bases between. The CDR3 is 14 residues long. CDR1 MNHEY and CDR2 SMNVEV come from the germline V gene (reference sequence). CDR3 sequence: CASSTRQEGDTQYF. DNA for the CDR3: TGTGCCAGCAGTACGCGACAGGAGGGAGATACGCAGTATTTT.

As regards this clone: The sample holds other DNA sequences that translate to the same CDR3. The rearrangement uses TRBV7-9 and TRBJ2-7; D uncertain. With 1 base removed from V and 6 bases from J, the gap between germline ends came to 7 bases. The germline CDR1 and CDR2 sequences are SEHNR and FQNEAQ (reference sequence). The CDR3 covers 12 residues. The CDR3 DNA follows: TGTGCCAGCAGCTTAGGCCCCGGCGAGCAGTACTTC. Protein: CASSLGPGEQYF.

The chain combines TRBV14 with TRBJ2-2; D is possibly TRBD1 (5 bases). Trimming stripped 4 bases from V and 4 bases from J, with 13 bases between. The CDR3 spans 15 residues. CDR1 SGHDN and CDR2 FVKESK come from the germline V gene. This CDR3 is CASSRRGGATGELFF. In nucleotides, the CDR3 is TGTGCCAGCAGCCGGCGCGGTGGGGCCACCGGGGAGCTGTTTTTT.

The chain's CDR3 is CSVEDRWNSGANVLTF. Written as DNA, the CDR3 is TGCAGCGTTGAAGATAGGTGGAACTCTGGGGCCAACGTCCTGACTTTC. The genes are TRBV29-1 and TRBJ2-6, with D uncertain. CDR3 length: 16 residues. CDR1 and CDR2 (germline): SQVTM, ANQGSEA. Between the trimmed V and J ends, which lost 0 bases and 0 bases, there was a span of 9 bases.

In DNA, the CDR3 is TGTGCCAGCAGCCCTACTACATACAATGAGCAGTTCTTC. It codes for CASSPTTYNEQFF. The chain employs TRBV6-4 and TRBJ2-1; D remains unclear. Germline V gene data show CDR1 as MRHNA and CDR2 as SNTAGT. V was pared by 6 bases and J by 4 bases, with 10 bases between. The CDR3 length is 13 residues.

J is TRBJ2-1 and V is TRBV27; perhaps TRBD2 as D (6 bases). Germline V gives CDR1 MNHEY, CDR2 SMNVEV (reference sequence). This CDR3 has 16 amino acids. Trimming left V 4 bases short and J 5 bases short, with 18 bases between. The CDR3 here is CASSSAGLPKDNEQFF. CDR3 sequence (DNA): TGTGCCAGCAGTTCCGCGGGACTCCCAAAAGACAATGAGCAGTTCTTC.

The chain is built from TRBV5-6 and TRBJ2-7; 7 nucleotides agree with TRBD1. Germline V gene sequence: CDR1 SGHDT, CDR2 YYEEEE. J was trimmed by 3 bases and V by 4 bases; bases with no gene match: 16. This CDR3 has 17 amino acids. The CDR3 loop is CASSPQGEGARYYEQYF. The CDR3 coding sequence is TGTGCCAGCAGCCCGCAGGGCGAGGGGGCCCGTTACTACGAGCAGTACTTC.

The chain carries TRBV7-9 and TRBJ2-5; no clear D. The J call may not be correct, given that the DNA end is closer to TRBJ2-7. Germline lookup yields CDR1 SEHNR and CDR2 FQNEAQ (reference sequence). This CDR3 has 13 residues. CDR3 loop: CASSYPSTYEQYF. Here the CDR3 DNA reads TGTGCCAGCAGCTATCCGAGTACCTACGAGCAGTACTTC.

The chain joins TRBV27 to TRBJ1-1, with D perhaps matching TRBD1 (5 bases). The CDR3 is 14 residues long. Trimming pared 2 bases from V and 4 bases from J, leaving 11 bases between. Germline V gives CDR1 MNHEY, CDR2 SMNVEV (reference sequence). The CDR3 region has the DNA TGTGCCAGCAGTTTAGTCGGGGGAGTCACTGAAGCTTTCTTT. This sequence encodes CASSLVGGVTEAFF.

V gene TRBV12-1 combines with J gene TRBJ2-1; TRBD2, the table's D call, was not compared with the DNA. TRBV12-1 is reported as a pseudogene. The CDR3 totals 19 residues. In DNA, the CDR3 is TGTGCCAGCAGCTCAGACTGGTCGACTAGCGGCCTCTCCTACAATGAGCAGTTCTTC. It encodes CASSSDWSTSGLSYNEQFF.

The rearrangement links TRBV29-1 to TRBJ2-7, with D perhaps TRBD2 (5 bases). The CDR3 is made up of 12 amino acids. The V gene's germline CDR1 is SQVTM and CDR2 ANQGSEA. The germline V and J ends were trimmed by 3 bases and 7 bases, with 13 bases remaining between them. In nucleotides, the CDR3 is TGCAGCGTTGAGGGAGAGGGCTTGGAGCAGTACTTC. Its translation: CSVEGEGLEQYF.

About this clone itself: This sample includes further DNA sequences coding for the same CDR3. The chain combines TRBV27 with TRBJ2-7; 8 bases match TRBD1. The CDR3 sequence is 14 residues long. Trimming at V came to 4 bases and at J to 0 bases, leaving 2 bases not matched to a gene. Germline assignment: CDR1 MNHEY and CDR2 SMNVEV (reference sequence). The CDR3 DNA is TGTGCCAGCAGTTCCGACAGGGGCTCCTACGAGCAGTACTTC. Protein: CASSSDRGSYEQYF.

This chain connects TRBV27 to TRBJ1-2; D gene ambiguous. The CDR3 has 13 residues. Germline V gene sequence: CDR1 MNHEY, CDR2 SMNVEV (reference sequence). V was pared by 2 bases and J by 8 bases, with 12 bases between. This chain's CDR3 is CASSLHGSWGYTF. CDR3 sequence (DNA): TGTGCCAGCAGTTTACACGGGTCTTGGGGCTACACCTTC.

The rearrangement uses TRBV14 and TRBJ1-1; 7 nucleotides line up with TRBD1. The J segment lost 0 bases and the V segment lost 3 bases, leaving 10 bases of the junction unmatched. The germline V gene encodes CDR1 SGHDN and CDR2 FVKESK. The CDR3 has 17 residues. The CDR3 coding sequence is TGTGCCAGCAGCCATCTTCCGGGACAGAGCATGAACACTGAAGCTTTCTTT. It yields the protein CASSHLPGQSMNTEAFF.

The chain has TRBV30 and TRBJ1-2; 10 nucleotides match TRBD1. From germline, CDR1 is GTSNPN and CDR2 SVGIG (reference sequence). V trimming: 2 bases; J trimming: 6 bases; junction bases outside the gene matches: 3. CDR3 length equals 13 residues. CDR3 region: CAWSPGTGDGYTF. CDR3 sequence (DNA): TGTGCCTGGAGTCCTGGGACAGGGGATGGCTACACCTTC.

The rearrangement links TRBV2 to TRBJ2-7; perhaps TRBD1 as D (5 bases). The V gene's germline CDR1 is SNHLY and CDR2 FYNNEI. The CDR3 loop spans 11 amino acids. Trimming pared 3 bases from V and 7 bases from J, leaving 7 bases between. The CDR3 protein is CASSEAGEQYF. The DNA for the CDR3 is TGTGCCAGCAGTGAGGCAGGGGAGCAGTACTTC.

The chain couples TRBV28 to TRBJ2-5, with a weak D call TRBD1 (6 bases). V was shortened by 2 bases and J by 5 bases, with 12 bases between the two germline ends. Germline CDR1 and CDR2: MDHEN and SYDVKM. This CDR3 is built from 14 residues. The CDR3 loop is CASSLDPGVETQYF. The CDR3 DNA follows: TGTGCCAGCAGTTTAGACCCAGGGGTGGAGACCCAGTACTTC.

The CDR3 DNA follows: TGTGCCAGCTCCCCCAATGCGAACACCGGGGAGCTGTTTTTT. This encodes CASSPNANTGELFF. The gene calls are TRBV27 and TRBJ2-2; no clear D. The CDR3 totals 14 residues. The ends were cut back, 8 bases at V and 0 bases at J, with 10 bases in the middle. Germline V gives CDR1 MNHEY, CDR2 SMNVEV (reference sequence).